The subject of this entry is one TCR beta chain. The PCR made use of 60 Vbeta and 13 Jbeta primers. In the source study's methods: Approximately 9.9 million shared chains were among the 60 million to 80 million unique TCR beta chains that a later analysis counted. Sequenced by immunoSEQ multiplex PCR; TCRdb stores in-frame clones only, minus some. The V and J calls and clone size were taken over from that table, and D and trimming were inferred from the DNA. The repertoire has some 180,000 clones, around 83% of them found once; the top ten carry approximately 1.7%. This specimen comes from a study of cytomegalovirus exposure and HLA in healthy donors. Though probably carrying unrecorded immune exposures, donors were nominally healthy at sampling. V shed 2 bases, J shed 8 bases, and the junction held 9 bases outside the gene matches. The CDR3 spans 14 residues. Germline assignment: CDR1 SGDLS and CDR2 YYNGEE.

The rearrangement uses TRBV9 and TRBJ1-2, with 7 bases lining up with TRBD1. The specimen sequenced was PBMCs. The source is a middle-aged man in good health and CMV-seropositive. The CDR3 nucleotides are TGTGCCAGCAGCGTCCAACAGGGGTTCAGCGGCTACACCTTC. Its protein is CASSVQQGFSGYTF.